Following are 24 T cell receptor beta chains from one sample sequenced in a study of blood T cells in healthy people across ages. Using a J-beta primer mix together with a sample-barcoded 5' primer, a second PCR was run for roughly 7 to 11 cycles. One entry per CDR3 protein results from TCRdb running MiXCR on the 5' RACE reads. This table has hundreds of thousands of distinct CDR3 sequences, roughly 43% appearing once. Source material: blood. These receptors were collected from a man older than 75 in good health.

The J gene is TRBJ1-1, the V gene TRBV7-2; no firm D call. Trimming stripped 2 bases from V and 1 base from J, with 8 bases between. The CDR3 is 14 residues long. CDR1 and CDR2 from the germline V gene are SGHTA and FQGNSA. The CDR3 here is CASSLNGKNTEAFF. The CDR3 nucleotides are TGTGCCAGCAGCTTAAACGGAAAGAACACTGAAGCTTTCTTT. Full variable domain (missing parts from reference TRBV7-2 and TRBJ1-1): GAGVSQSPSNKVTEKGKDVELRCDPISGHTALYWYRQSLGQGLEFLIYFQGNSAPDKSGLPSDRFSAERTGGSVSTLTIQRTQQEDSAVYLCASSLNGKNTEAFFGQGTRLTVV.

With regard to this clonotype: With a much larger clone just one base away, this may be a read error. J is TRBJ2-5 and V is TRBV5-1; D may match TRBD1 or TRBD2 (6 bases each). Germline CDR1 is SGHRS and CDR2 is YFSETQ. The CDR3 runs to 14 residues. The V end lost 3 bases, the J end lost 6 bases, and 15 bases lay between the germline ends. The CDR3: CASSWGADRKTQYF. CDR3 in DNA: TGCGCCAGCAGCTGGGGGGCAGATCGGAAGACCCAGTACTTC.

The gene calls are TRBV30 and TRBJ2-5; tentative D call: TRBD2 (7 bases). The CDR3 is 14 residues long. V was pared by 5 bases and J by 2 bases, with 15 bases between. Per the germline V gene, CDR1 is GTSNPN and CDR2 is SVGIG (reference sequence). The CDR3 loop reads CAWGRGSAQETQYF. The CDR3, as DNA: TGTGCCTGGGGGAGGGGGAGCGCACAAGAGACCCAGTACTTC.

The chain couples TRBV24-1 to TRBJ2-3; perhaps TRBD2 as D (6 bases). The CDR3 is made up of 14 amino acids. Trimming took off 5 bases at V and 3 bases at J, with 11 bases between the two ends. Germline V gene sequence: CDR1 KGHDR, CDR2 SFDVKD. The CDR3 sequence is CATSGGVATDTQYF. DNA of the CDR3: TGTGCCACCAGTGGGGGGGTAGCTACAGATACGCAGTATTTT.

The gene calls are TRBV7-8 and TRBJ1-5; 7 bases line up with TRBD1. Germline V gene data show CDR1 as SGHVS and CDR2 as FQNEAQ. Trimming took 5 bases from V and 6 from J; bases not matched to a gene: 7. This CDR3 has 14 residues. The CDR3 is CASSAQGGVQPQHF. Here the CDR3 DNA reads TGTGCCAGCAGCGCGCAGGGGGGAGTTCAGCCCCAGCATTTT.

For this clonotype: One junction end disagrees with the germline gene, perhaps due to a read error. The V gene is TRBV28, the J gene TRBJ2-1, with D possibly being TRBD2 (5 bases). The J call is uncertain, as TRBJ2-7 better fits the DNA end. Germline CDR1 is MDHEN and CDR2 is SYDVKM. The CDR3 contains 19 residues. As DNA, the CDR3 is TGTGTCAGCAGTCCCCGAGGGTTGGAACCCAACACCAAATACAATGAGCAGTACTTC. This sequence encodes CVSSPRGLEPNTKYNEQYF.

The count of this clonotype is one. At one end the junction does not follow the germline gene, possibly because of a read error. The chain links TRBV7-2 to TRBJ1-5; tentatively, D is TRBD1 (6 bases). The CDR3 runs 13 residues. Germline CDR1 and CDR2: SGHTA and FQGNSA. The chain's CDR3 is CAGSLEGGQPQHF. CDR3 DNA: TGTGCCGGCAGCTTGGAGGGGGGTCAGCCCCAGCATTTT. Looking up the rest from reference TRBV7-2 and TRBJ1-5 gives the full variable domain: GAGVSQSPSNKVTEKGKDVELRCDPISGHTALYWYRQSLGQGLEFLIYFQGNSAPDKSGLPSDRFSAERTGGSVSTLTIQRTQQEDSAVYLCAGSLEGGQPQHFGDGTRLSIL.

This clonotype has more than one count but fewer than ten. The V call is TRBV7-2, the J call TRBJ1-4; no clear D gene. Trimming took 7 bases from V and 2 from J, leaving 14 bases between them. CDR1 and CDR2 from the germline V gene are SGHTA and FQGNSA. The CDR3 has 15 residues. Written as DNA, the CDR3 is TGTGCCAGCAAGAATGAAGGGTTTACTAATGAAAAACTGTTTTTT. It codes for CASKNEGFTNEKLFF.

Comment on this clonotype: Being one base from a much bigger clone, this may be a read error. The chain recombines TRBV12-3 or TRBV12-4 with TRBJ2-1; a weak D match, TRBD1 (5 bases). The CDR3 sequence is 15 residues long. V lost 3 bases to trimming and J lost 5 bases, with 14 bases between them. For the CDR3, the DNA is TGTGCCAGCAGTTTGAGTGGGGCCACCCACAATGAGCAGTTCTTC. Translation gives CASSLSGATHNEQFF.

A word on this clonotype: The junction and the germline gene differ at one end; a read error may be behind it. The chain couples TRBV12-3 or TRBV12-4 to TRBJ2-3, with D possibly being TRBD1 (6 bases). CDR3 length: 15 amino acids. CDR3 sequence (DNA): TGTGCCAGCAGTTTAAGGCAGAGGAGGACAGATGCGCAGTATTTT. Protein sequence: CASSLRQRRTDAQYF.

This clonotype came up many times. The chain employs TRBV4-3 and TRBJ1-4, with D possibly matching TRBD1 (5 bases). CDR1 LGHNA and CDR2 YSLEER come from the germline V gene. There are 15 residues in the CDR3. V lost 0 bases and J 0 bases, leaving 5 bases between the germline ends. The CDR3 loop is CASSQEQATNEKLFF. CDR3 sequence (DNA): TGCGCCAGCAGCCAAGAACAGGCAACTAATGAAAAACTGTTTTTT.

The chain is built from TRBV20-1 and TRBJ1-2, with D possibly TRBD1 on 5 matching bases. Germline V lookup: CDR1 DFQATT, CDR2 SNEGSKA (reference sequence). The CDR3 is 16 residues long. V was pared by 3 bases and J by 3 bases, with 20 bases between. CDR3 in amino acids: CSASSVGTGFHYGYTF. The CDR3, as DNA: TGCAGTGCTAGTTCGGTTGGTACAGGTTTTCACTATGGCTACACCTTC.

The chain uses TRBV6-2 or TRBV6-3 and TRBJ2-6, with a tentative D call TRBD1 (5 bases). The CDR3 spans 16 residues. CDR1 MNHEY and CDR2 SVGEGT come from the germline V gene. V dropped 8 bases and J dropped 3 bases, with 17 bases sitting between them. In DNA form, the CDR3 reads TGTGCCAGCTCAGGGTACGCCACCAATGGGGCCAACGTCCTGACTTTC. Amino acids: CASSGYATNGANVLTF.

The table lists this clonotype with a few counts. At one boundary the junction diverges from the germline segment, which might be a read error. This chain links TRBV5-5 with TRBJ2-3, with TRBD1 identical over 8 bases. Germline CDR1 is SGHKS and CDR2 is YYEKEE (reference sequence). The CDR3 extends over 15 amino acids. This CDR3 is CASSLDRVVTDTQYF. CDR3 nucleotides: TGTGCCAGCAGTTTGGACAGGGTGGTCACAGATACGCAGTATTTT. Variable domain in full (rest from reference TRBV5-5 and TRBJ2-3): DAGVTQSPTHLIKTRGQQVTLRCSPISGHKSVSWYQQVLGQGPQFIFQYYEKEERGRGNFPDRFSARQFPNYSSELNVNALLLGDSALYLCASSLDRVVTDTQYFGPGTRLTVL.

The chain joins TRBV5-1 to TRBJ2-3; 12 bases map to TRBD2. The CDR3 covers 18 residues. Germline V gives CDR1 SGHRS, CDR2 YFSETQ. The ends lost 4 bases at V and 0 bases at J; junction bases unmatched: 9. The CDR3, as DNA: TGCGCCAGCAGCAAGACTAGCGGGGGCCCTTTGAGCACAGATACGCAGTATTTT. Translation: CASSKTSGGPLSTDTQYF.

The rearrangement links TRBV9 to TRBJ2-3; unclear D gene. CDR1 is SGDLS, CDR2 YYNGEE, per germline. The CDR3 totals 15 residues. V shed 0 bases and J shed 3 bases, with 11 bases lying between them. CDR3: CASSVGPPPTDTQYF. Here the CDR3 DNA reads TGTGCCAGCAGCGTAGGCCCACCTCCTACAGATACGCAGTATTTT.

V and J are TRBV6-5 and TRBJ2-2, with TRBD2 matching 12 bases. CDR3 length equals 19 residues. Per the germline V gene, CDR1 is MNHEY and CDR2 is SVGAGI. Trimming took 0 bases from V and 3 from J; bases not matched to a gene: 8. CDR3 residues: CASSYSSLAGGWYTGELFF. The CDR3 bases are TGTGCCAGCAGTTACTCGTCTCTAGCGGGGGGGTGGTACACCGGGGAGCTGTTTTTT.

This clonotype was seen a handful of times. The chain has TRBV20-1 and TRBJ2-5; the match to TRBD2 covers 15 bases. The CDR3 is made up of 18 amino acids. Germline CDR1 DFQATT, CDR2 SNEGSKA (reference sequence). Unmatched junction bases numbered 10, after V lost 4 bases and J lost 1 base. Here the CDR3 reads CSAIPGLAGGRLQETQYF. The CDR3 DNA reads as TGCAGTGCTATTCCGGGACTAGCGGGGGGCCGCCTCCAAGAGACCCAGTACTTC.

The chain combines TRBV20-1 with TRBJ2-3, with a possible D match to TRBD1 (6 bases). The CDR3 sequence is 13 residues long. Germline lookup yields CDR1 DFQATT and CDR2 SNEGSKA (reference sequence). The V and J ends lost 2 bases and 5 bases respectively, with 11 bases between them. The CDR3: CSARQGTGDTQYF. CDR3 nucleotide sequence: TGCAGTGCTAGACAGGGGACGGGAGATACGCAGTATTTT.

This clonotype occurred many times. The chain recombines TRBV20-1 with TRBJ2-7; perhaps TRBD2 as D (7 bases). The germline V and J ends were trimmed by 5 bases and 2 bases, with 13 bases remaining between them. The CDR3 has 13 residues. Germline V CDR1 and CDR2: DFQATT, SNEGSKA (reference sequence). The CDR3 region is CSAGGRGAYEQYF. CDR3 DNA: TGCAGTGCTGGGGGCCGGGGGGCCTACGAGCAGTACTTC.

This clonotype came up a few times. The chain employs TRBV20-1 and TRBJ2-7; 14 nucleotides match TRBD2. Germline loops: CDR1 DFQATT, CDR2 SNEGSKA (reference sequence). The CDR3 consists of 15 residues. V lost 6 bases, J lost 0 bases, and 4 bases stayed unmatched. The CDR3 here is CSADGTSGSSYEQYF. CDR3 coding DNA: TGCAGTGCAGATGGGACTAGCGGGAGCTCCTACGAGCAGTACTTC.

This clonotype was observed a handful of times. The V and J genes are TRBV6-1 and TRBJ2-1, with 14 bases lining up with TRBD2. J was trimmed by 7 bases and V by 5 bases; bases with no gene match: 7. This CDR3 is built from 16 residues. Germline CDR1 reads MNHNS; CDR2 reads SASEGT. The CDR3 nucleotides read TGTGCCAGCAGTATAGGACTAGCGGGAGGCTTAAATGAGCAGTTCTTC. Translation: CASSIGLAGGLNEQFF.

The chain links TRBV11-2 to TRBJ2-3, with 8 bases identical to TRBD1. This CDR3 contains 16 residues. The ends lost 6 bases at V and 1 base at J; junction bases unmatched: 9. Germline V gene data show CDR1 as SGHAT and CDR2 as FQNNGV. In nucleotides, the CDR3 is TGTGCCAGCAGTTCATGGACAGGGCGACGCACAGATACGCAGTATTTT. This codes for CASSSWTGRRTDTQYF.

The rearrangement joins TRBV6-1 to TRBJ1-2; no firm D call. The CDR3 sequence is 14 residues long. Germline V gene sequence: CDR1 MNHNS, CDR2 SASEGT. Trimming stripped 1 base from V and 4 bases from J, with 10 bases between. In DNA, the CDR3 is TGTGCCAGCAGTGAAGGGGCTTATAGCTATGGCTACACCTTC. It codes for CASSEGAYSYGYTF.